These 27 T cell receptor beta chains originate from one sample sequenced in a study of regulatory T cells in long-lasting Graves disease. Relying on iRepertoire HTBI primers and Arm-PCR of CDR3 regions, the team built TCR beta libraries. Using its own MiXCR run on the multiplex PCR reads, TCRdb lists one record per CDR3 protein. The sample includes fewer than 650,000 distinct CDR3 sequences, around 17% of them seen just once. The time point here: newly diagnosed GD, antithyroid drugs for less than 3 months. Scientists built the TCR library using RNA that was extracted from PBMCs. A further study also used this sample, focusing on T cells in Graves' hyperthyroidism and ophthalmopathy.

The sequencing used peripheral blood mononuclear cells (PBMCs), collected at new diagnosis, from a patient treated with antithyroid drugs. The receptors here all came from a woman in her 30s with Graves disease.

This clonotype was observed many times. The gene calls are TRBV12-3 or TRBV12-4 and TRBJ2-3; the D gene is possibly TRBD1 (5 bases). Trimming cost V 2 bases and J 10 bases, with 10 bases left between them. The CDR3 loop spans 12 amino acids. DNA for the CDR3: TGTGCCAGCAGTTTAAGACAACAGGCGCAGTATTTT. This sequence encodes CASSLRQQAQYF.

This clonotype was counted between two and nine times. CDR3 loop: CASRDDRGFNSPLHF. For the CDR3, the DNA is TGTGCCAGCAGAGATGACAGGGGGTTTAATTCACCCCTCCACTTT. This chain links TRBV28 with TRBJ1-6; 9 bases fit TRBD1. CDR3 length: 15 residues. V lost 6 bases, J lost 6 bases, and 6 bases stayed unmatched. Germline V CDR1 and CDR2: MDHEN, SYDVKM.

The chain recombines TRBV7-9 with TRBJ2-1; D is ambiguous. The germline gives CDR1 SEHNR, CDR2 FQNEAQ (reference sequence). This CDR3 has 16 amino acids. Between the trimmed V and J ends, which lost 2 bases and 5 bases, there was a span of 16 bases. The CDR3: CASSLLLSAENNEQFF. The CDR3 DNA reads TGTGCCAGCAGCTTACTCCTAAGTGCTGAAAACAATGAGCAGTTCTTC.

Many counts were recorded for this clonotype. J is TRBJ1-1 and V is TRBV2; D gene uncertain. This CDR3 contains 15 residues. Deletions cut 2 bases from V and 2 bases from J, with 12 bases between. The germline gives CDR1 SNHLY, CDR2 FYNNEI. CDR3 residues: CASSENGQANTEAFF. CDR3 nucleotides: TGTGCCAGCAGTGAAAATGGGCAGGCTAACACTGAAGCTTTCTTT.

The rearrangement joins TRBV9 to TRBJ2-3, with D tentatively TRBD2 (6 bases). Per the germline V gene, CDR1 is SGDLS and CDR2 is YYNGEE. V was shortened by 0 bases and J by 3 bases, with 11 bases between the two germline ends. This CDR3 spans 15 amino acids. The CDR3 here is CASSVVTGGTDTQYF. As DNA, the CDR3 is TGTGCCAGCAGCGTAGTCACCGGGGGAACAGATACGCAGTATTTT.

This clonotype appeared many times. The chain is built from TRBV5-6 and TRBJ1-4; TRBD1 aligns across 7 bases. The V gene end was trimmed by 4 bases and the J gene end by 3 bases; junction bases not matched to a gene: 6. The CDR3 is made up of 15 amino acids. CDR1 and CDR2 (germline): SGHDT, YYEEEE. The CDR3 loop reads CASSLRTGANEKLFF. CDR3 sequence (DNA): TGTGCCAGCAGCCTAAGGACAGGTGCTAATGAAAAACTGTTTTTT.

A single count supports this clonotype. The gene calls are TRBV20-1 and TRBJ2-1, with 9 bases identical to TRBD2. Looked up from germline, CDR1 is DFQATT and CDR2 is SNEGSKA (reference sequence). V lost 2 bases and J lost 8; bases outside the gene matches: 10. The CDR3 length is 15 residues. In nucleotides, the CDR3 is TGCAGTGCTAGAACGAGCGGGAGGCCCGTGGATGAGCAGTTCTTC. Amino acids: CSARTSGRPVDEQFF.

This clonotype was seen a few times. The chain joins TRBV20-1 to TRBJ1-3, with D uncertain. The CDR3 consists of 12 residues. CDR1 is DFQATT and CDR2 is SNEGSKA in the germline V gene (reference sequence). V lost 3 bases and J lost 2, with 5 bases in between. The CDR3 sequence is CSARWPGNTIYF. The CDR3 DNA follows: TGCAGTGCTAGGTGGCCTGGAAACACCATATATTTT.

This clonotype was found many times. The chain carries TRBV11-2 and TRBJ2-5, with 9 nucleotides matching TRBD1. CDR3 length: 16 residues. J lost 1 base, V lost 1 base, and 4 bases had no gene match. CDR1 and CDR2 from the germline V gene are SGHAT and FQNNGV. Here the CDR3 reads CASSLVGQGPQETQYF. The CDR3 DNA follows: TGTGCCAGCAGCTTAGTTGGACAGGGGCCCCAAGAGACCCAGTACTTC.

This clonotype has just one count. The chain has TRBV12-3 or TRBV12-4 and TRBJ2-7, with 8 bases matching TRBD2. The J call may be faulty, since TRBJ2-5 better matches the DNA end. CDR3 length: 15 amino acids. The CDR3, as DNA: TGTGCCAGCAGTCGCGAGCGGGAGTCGGGAGAGACCCAGTACTTC. Amino acids: CASSRERESGETQYF.

This clonotype was picked up many times. The V and J genes are TRBV28 and TRBJ2-7, with 13 positions matching TRBD2. The CDR3 extends over 15 amino acids. Germline V gene data show CDR1 as MDHEN and CDR2 as SYDVKM. Trimming removed 4 bases from V and 6 bases from J; junction bases left unmatched: 6. CDR3 bases: TGTGCCAGCAGTTCACCGGGACTAGCGGGACTCGAGCAGTACTTC. Protein: CASSSPGLAGLEQYF.

In DNA form, the CDR3 reads TGTGCCAGTAGTATACCGGCTGGGGCGGTTGGAAACACCATATATTTT. Translated: CASSIPAGAVGNTIYF. The chain joins TRBV19 to TRBJ1-3; D may be TRBD1 (5 bases). CDR1 is LNHDA, CDR2 SQIVND, per germline (reference sequence). The CDR3 loop spans 16 amino acids. V was trimmed by 2 bases and J by 3 bases, leaving 14 bases between them.

DNA for the CDR3: TGTGCCAGCAGCTCCTCGACAGGCTTGAATGAAAAACTGTTTTTT. Translation gives CASSSSTGLNEKLFF. J is TRBJ1-4 and V is TRBV7-2; perhaps TRBD1 as D (6 bases). Germline loops: CDR1 SGHTA, CDR2 FQGNSA. The CDR3 runs 15 residues. Trimming removed 4 bases at V and 5 bases at J, with 14 bases between.

This clonotype has at least ten counts. The CDR3 region has the DNA TGTGCCAGCAGCATTATAGCCAGCGATAACGAGCAGTACTTC. The encoded protein is CASSIIASDNEQYF. The rearrangement uses TRBV11-2 and TRBJ2-7; no firm D call. Trimming pared 5 bases from V and 5 bases from J, leaving 16 bases between. The CDR3 sequence is 14 residues long. The germline gives CDR1 SGHAT, CDR2 FQNNGV. The whole variable domain, filled in from reference TRBV11-2 and TRBJ2-7, reads EAGVAQSPRYKIIEKRQSVAFWCNPISGHATLYWYQQILGQGPKLLIQFQNNGVVDDSQLPKDRFSAERLKGVDSTLKIQPAKLEDSAVYLCASSIIASDNEQYFGPGTRLTVT.

The sample holds many counts of this clonotype. CDR3 residues: CATSDVSGEGDTQYF. CDR3 bases: TGTGCCACCAGTGATGTGTCGGGAGAAGGAGATACGCAGTATTTT. V and J are TRBV24-1 and TRBJ2-3; a weak D match, TRBD2 (6 bases). This CDR3 is built from 15 residues. Trimming took 3 bases from V and 5 from J, leaving 14 bases between them. The germline gives CDR1 KGHDR, CDR2 SFDVKD.

This clonotype has only a few counts. The chain has TRBV20-1 and TRBJ2-1, with 13 positions matching TRBD2. The CDR3 has 16 residues. CDR1 is DFQATT, CDR2 SNEGSKA, per germline (reference sequence). The trim removed 3 bases at V and 7 bases at J, leaving 9 bases unmatched. CDR3 nucleotide sequence: TGCAGTGCTAGCCCCGGACTAGCGGGAGTCCAAAATGAGCAGTTCTTC. Its translation: CSASPGLAGVQNEQFF.

In this sample, this clonotype turned up many times. This chain joins TRBV19 and TRBJ2-7, with TRBD2 as a possible D gene (6 bases). CDR1 is LNHDA, CDR2 SQIVND, per germline (reference sequence). With 5 bases removed from V and 3 bases from J, the gap between germline ends came to 17 bases. CDR3 length equals 15 residues. The CDR3 coding sequence is TGTGCCAGTAGTCCCTCGGTGGGGGGAGGCTACGAGCAGTACTTC. Translation: CASSPSVGGGYEQYF. The variable domain in full, with the rest retrieved from reference TRBV19 and TRBJ2-7, is DGGITQSPKYLFRKEGQNVTLSCEQNLNHDAMYWYRQDPGQGLRLIYYSQIVNDFQKGDIAEGYSVSREKKESFPLTVTSAQKNPTAFYLCASSPSVGGGYEQYFGPGTRLTVT.

This clonotype has a handful of counts. The genes are TRBV5-4 and TRBJ2-2, with TRBD2 identical over 11 bases. The CDR3 contains 17 residues. The germline gives CDR1 SGHNT, CDR2 YYREEE (reference sequence). The junction had 12 bases not matched to a gene; V was cut back by 4 bases and J by 7 bases. CDR3 nucleotide sequence: TGTGCCAGCAGCGCCAGACTAGCGGGAAAAGTGGGCGGGGAGCTGTTTTTT. Encoded protein: CASSARLAGKVGGELFF.

This chain links TRBV11-2 with TRBJ2-1; 9 positions match TRBD1. The CDR3 runs 21 residues. Germline V gives CDR1 SGHAT, CDR2 FQNNGV. The J segment lost 2 bases and the V segment lost 3 bases, leaving 20 bases of the junction unmatched. In DNA form, the CDR3 reads TGTGCCAGCAGCTTCGGACTACTCGGGACAGGGCACCCAGGCGCCTACAATGAGCAGTTCTTC. Translating it yields CASSFGLLGTGHPGAYNEQFF. The entire variable domain, with the rest obtained from reference TRBV11-2 and TRBJ2-1, is as follows: EAGVAQSPRYKIIEKRQSVAFWCNPISGHATLYWYQQILGQGPKLLIQFQNNGVVDDSQLPKDRFSAERLKGVDSTLKIQPAKLEDSAVYLCASSFGLLGTGHPGAYNEQFFGPGTRLTVL.

This clonotype was recorded at least ten times. This chain links TRBV7-2 with TRBJ2-6; 7 bases agree with TRBD1. The CDR3 consists of 16 residues. The germline V gene encodes CDR1 SGHTA and CDR2 FQGNSA. After removal of 3 bases from V and 0 bases from J, the junction contained 2 bases not matched to a gene. The CDR3 protein is CASSFGDSSGANVLTF. CDR3 in DNA: TGTGCCAGCAGCTTCGGGGACAGCTCTGGGGCCAACGTCCTGACTTTC.

This clonotype has just a few counts. The CDR3 protein is CASSAPPGQIYNSPLHF. The CDR3 coding sequence is TGTGCCAGCAGTGCCCCCCCGGGACAGATTTATAATTCACCCCTCCACTTT. The chain couples TRBV28 to TRBJ1-6; 7 bases align to TRBD1. V was clipped by 5 bases and J by 4 bases; unmatched bases: 11. The CDR3 runs to 17 residues. The V gene's germline CDR1 is MDHEN and CDR2 SYDVKM.

J is TRBJ2-5 and V is TRBV7-6; no firm D call. This CDR3 comprises 11 residues. Trimming stripped 4 bases from V and 10 bases from J, with 10 bases between. Germline CDR1 SGHVS, CDR2 FNYEAQ. The CDR3 loop reads CASSYSSGQYF. The CDR3 DNA follows: TGTGCCAGCAGCTATTCTTCAGGCCAGTACTTC.

The chain carries TRBV19 and TRBJ1-2, with D hard to call. Trimming shortened V by 5 bases and J by 0 bases, and 10 bases separated the two germline ends. Germline assignment: CDR1 LNHDA and CDR2 SQIVND (reference sequence). This CDR3 has 14 amino acids. The DNA of the CDR3 is TGTGCCAGTAGTCCGCGGACGGCTAACTATGGCTACACCTTC. Protein sequence: CASSPRTANYGYTF.

This clonotype was seen at least ten times. This chain connects TRBV7-8 to TRBJ1-5; TRBD1 is a possible D gene (6 bases). Trimming removed 3 bases at V and 4 bases at J, with 10 bases between. The CDR3 contains 14 residues. Germline values: CDR1 SGHVS, CDR2 FQNEAQ. The DNA of the CDR3 is TGTGCCAGCAGCTTCAGAGGGGGAAATCAGCCCCAGCATTTT. Translating it yields CASSFRGGNQPQHF.

The V gene is TRBV6-4, the J gene TRBJ1-1; 7 nucleotides match TRBD1. Germline CDR1 and CDR2: MRHNA and SNTAGT. J gave up 4 bases and V 5 bases, and 13 bases lay outside the gene matches. The CDR3 spans 16 residues. DNA for the CDR3: TGTGCCAGCAGTTACTTTACAGGGGTGAGGGGCACTGAAGCTTTCTTT. Protein sequence: CASSYFTGVRGTEAFF.

The V call is TRBV6-1, the J call TRBJ2-1, with TRBD2 identical over 7 bases. The germline V gene encodes CDR1 MNHNS and CDR2 SASEGT. J lost 2 bases, V lost 6 bases, and 7 bases had no gene match. The CDR3 runs 15 residues. The DNA for the CDR3 is TGTGCCAGCAGAGCCGGGACTATCACCTACAATGAGCAGTTCTTC. It specifies CASRAGTITYNEQFF.

Ten or more counts support this clonotype. J is TRBJ2-1 and V is TRBV3-1; D is uncertain. The CDR3 runs 11 residues. With 1 base removed from V and 12 bases from J, the gap between germline ends came to 7 bases. The V gene's germline CDR1 is LGHDT and CDR2 YNNKEL (reference sequence). The CDR3 sequence is CASSQGGSQFF. The CDR3 coding sequence is TGTGCCAGCAGCCAAGGTGGGTCGCAGTTCTTC.